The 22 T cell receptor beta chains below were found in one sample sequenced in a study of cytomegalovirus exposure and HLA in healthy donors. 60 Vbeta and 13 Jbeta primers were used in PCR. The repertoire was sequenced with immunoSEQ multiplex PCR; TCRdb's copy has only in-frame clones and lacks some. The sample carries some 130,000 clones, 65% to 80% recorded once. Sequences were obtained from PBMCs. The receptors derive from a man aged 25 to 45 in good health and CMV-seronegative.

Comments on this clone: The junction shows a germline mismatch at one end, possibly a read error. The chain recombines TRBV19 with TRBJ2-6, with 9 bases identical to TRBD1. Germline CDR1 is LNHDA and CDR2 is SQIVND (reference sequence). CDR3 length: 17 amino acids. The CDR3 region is CASSTGTGRSGANGLTF. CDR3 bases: TGTGCCAGTAGTACCGGGACAGGGCGCTCTGGGGCCAACGGCCTGACTTTC.

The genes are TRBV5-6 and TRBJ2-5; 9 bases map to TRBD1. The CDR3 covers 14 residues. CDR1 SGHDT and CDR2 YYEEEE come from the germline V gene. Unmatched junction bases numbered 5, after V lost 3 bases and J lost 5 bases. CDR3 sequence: CASSYPGTGETQYF. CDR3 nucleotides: TGTGCCAGCAGCTACCCCGGGACAGGGGAGACCCAGTACTTC.

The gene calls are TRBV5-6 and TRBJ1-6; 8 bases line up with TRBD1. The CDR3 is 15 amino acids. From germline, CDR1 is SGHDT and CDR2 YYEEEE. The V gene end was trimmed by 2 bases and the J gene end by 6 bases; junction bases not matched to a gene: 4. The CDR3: CASSFWTGINSPLHF. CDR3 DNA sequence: TGTGCCAGCAGCTTCTGGACAGGGATTAATTCACCCCTCCACTTT. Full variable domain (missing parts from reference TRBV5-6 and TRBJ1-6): DAGVTQSPTHLIKTRGQQVTLRCSPKSGHDTVSWYQQALGQGPQFIFQYYEEEERQRGNFPDRFSGHQFPNYSSELNVNALLLGDSALYLCASSFWTGINSPLHFGNGTRLTVT.

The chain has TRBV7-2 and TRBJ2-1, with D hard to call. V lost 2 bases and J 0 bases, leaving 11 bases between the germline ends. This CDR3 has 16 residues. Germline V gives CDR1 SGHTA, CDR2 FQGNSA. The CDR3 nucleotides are TGTGCCAGCAGCTTAAATGGCGGTAACTCCTACAATGAGCAGTTCTTC. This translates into CASSLNGGNSYNEQFF.

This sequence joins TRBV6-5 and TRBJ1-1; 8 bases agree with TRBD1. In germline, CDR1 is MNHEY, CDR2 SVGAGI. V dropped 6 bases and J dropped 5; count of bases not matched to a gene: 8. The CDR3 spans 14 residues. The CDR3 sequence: CASSLDRARTEAFF. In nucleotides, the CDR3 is TGTGCCAGCAGCCTGGACAGGGCAAGAACTGAAGCTTTCTTT.

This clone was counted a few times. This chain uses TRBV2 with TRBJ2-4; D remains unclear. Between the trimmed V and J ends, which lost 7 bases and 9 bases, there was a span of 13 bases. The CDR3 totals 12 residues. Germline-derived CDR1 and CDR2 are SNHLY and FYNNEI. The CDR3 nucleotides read TGTGCCAGCACAGTCGGAGAAGCCATTCAGTACTTC. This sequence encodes CASTVGEAIQYF.

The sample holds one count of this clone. In nucleotides, the CDR3 is TGTGCCAGCAGCCCACCCGGATTGCGGGGCACTGAAGCTTTCTTT. It translates to CASSPPGLRGTEAFF. The rearrangement links TRBV28 to TRBJ1-1; no definite D call. V was clipped by 6 bases and J by 4 bases, with 18 bases between them. The CDR3 is made up of 15 amino acids. Germline V gene lookup returns CDR1 MDHEN and CDR2 SYDVKM. Combining the CDR3 with reference TRBV28 and TRBJ1-1 gives the whole variable domain DVKVTQSSRYLVKRTGEKVFLECVQDMDHENMFWYRQDPGLGLRLIYFSYDVKMKEKGDIPEGYSVSREKKERFSLILESASTNQTSMYLCASSPPGLRGTEAFFGQGTRLTVV.

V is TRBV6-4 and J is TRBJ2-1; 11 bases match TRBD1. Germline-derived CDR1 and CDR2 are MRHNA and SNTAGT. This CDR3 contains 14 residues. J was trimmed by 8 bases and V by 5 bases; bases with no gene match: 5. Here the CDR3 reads CASSPGTGGDEQFF. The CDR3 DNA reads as TGTGCCAGCAGTCCCGGGACAGGGGGGGATGAGCAGTTCTTC.

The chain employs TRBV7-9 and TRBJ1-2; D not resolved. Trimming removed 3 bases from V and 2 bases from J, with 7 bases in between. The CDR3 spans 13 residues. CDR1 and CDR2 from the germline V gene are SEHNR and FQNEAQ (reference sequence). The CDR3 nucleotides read TGTGCCAGCAGCTTGGCTCAGAACTATGGCTACACCTTC. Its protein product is CASSLAQNYGYTF.

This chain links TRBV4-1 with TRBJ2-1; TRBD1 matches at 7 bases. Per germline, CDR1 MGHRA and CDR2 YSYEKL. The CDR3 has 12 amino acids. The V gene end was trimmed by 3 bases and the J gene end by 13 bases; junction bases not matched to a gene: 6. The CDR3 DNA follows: TGCGCCAGCAGCCAGGGACAGAGAGAACAGTTCTTC. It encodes CASSQGQREQFF.

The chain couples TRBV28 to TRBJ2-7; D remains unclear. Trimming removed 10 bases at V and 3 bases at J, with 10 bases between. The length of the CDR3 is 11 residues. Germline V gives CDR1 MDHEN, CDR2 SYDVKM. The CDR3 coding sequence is TGTGCCACCTACGTGCGCTACGAGCAGTACTTC. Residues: CATYVRYEQYF.

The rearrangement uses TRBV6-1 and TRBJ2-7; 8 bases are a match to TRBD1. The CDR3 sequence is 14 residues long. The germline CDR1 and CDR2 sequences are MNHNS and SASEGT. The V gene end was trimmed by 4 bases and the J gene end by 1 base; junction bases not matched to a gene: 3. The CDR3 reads CASSATGGSYEQYF. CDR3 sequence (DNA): TGTGCCAGCAGTGCCACAGGGGGTTCCTACGAGCAGTACTTC.

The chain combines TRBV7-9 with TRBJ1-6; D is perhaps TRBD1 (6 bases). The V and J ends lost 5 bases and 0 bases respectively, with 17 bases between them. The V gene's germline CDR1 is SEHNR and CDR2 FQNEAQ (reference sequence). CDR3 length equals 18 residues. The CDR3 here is CASSTMTGSSSYNSPLHF. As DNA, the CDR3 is TGTGCCAGCAGCACCATGACAGGCAGTAGCTCCTATAATTCACCCCTCCACTTT.

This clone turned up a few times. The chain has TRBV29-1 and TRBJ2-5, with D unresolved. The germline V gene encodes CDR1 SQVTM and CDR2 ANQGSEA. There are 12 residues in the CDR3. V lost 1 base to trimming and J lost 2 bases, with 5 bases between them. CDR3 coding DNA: TGCAGCGTTGAAGTCAGGCAAGAGACCCAGTACTTC. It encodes CSVEVRQETQYF.

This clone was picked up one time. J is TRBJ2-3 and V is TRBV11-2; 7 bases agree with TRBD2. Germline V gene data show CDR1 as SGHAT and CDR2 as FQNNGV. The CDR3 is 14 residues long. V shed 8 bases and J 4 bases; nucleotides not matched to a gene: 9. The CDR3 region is CASGRGGPSDTQYF. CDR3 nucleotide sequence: TGTGCCAGCGGAAGGGGAGGGCCGTCAGATACGCAGTATTTT. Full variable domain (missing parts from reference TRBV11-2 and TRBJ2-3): EAGVAQSPRYKIIEKRQSVAFWCNPISGHATLYWYQQILGQGPKLLIQFQNNGVVDDSQLPKDRFSAERLKGVDSTLKIQPAKLEDSAVYLCASGRGGPSDTQYFGPGTRLTVL.

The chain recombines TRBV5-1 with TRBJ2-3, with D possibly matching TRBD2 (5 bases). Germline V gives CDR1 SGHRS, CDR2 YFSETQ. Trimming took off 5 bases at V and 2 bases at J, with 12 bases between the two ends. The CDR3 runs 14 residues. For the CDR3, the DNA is TGCGCCAGCAGTCGGACTGAAGTCACAGATACGCAGTATTTT. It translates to CASSRTEVTDTQYF.

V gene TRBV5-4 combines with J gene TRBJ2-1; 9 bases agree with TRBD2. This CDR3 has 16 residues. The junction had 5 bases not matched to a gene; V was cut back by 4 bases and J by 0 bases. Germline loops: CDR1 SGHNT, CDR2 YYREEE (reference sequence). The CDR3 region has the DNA TGTGCCAGCAGCCCGACTAGCGGAGGCTCCTACAATGAGCAGTTCTTC. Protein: CASSPTSGGSYNEQFF.

For the CDR3, the DNA is TGTGCCAGCAGCTCGGACAGGGAGGGTGAAAAACTGTTTTTT. Protein product: CASSSDREGEKLFF. The rearrangement joins TRBV7-9 to TRBJ1-4; 8 bases fit TRBD1. Germline V gene lookup returns CDR1 SEHNR and CDR2 FQNEAQ (reference sequence). This CDR3 spans 14 amino acids. After removal of 4 bases from V and 7 bases from J, the junction contained 5 bases not matched to a gene. The whole variable domain, filled in from reference TRBV7-9 and TRBJ1-4, reads DTGVSQNPRHKITKRGQNVTFRCDPISEHNRLYWYRQTLGQGPEFLTYFQNEAQLEKSRLLSDRFSAERPKGSFSTLEIQRTEQGDSAMYLCASSSDREGEKLFFGSGTQLSVL.

CDR3 amino acids: CASRKGGGTDTQYF. The CDR3 DNA reads as TGTGCCAGTCGCAAAGGGGGTGGCACAGATACGCAGTATTTT. This chain connects TRBV5-4 to TRBJ2-3; possibly TRBD1 for D (6 bases). This CDR3 region has 14 residues. The V end lost 8 bases, the J end lost 1 base, and 14 bases lay between the germline ends. CDR1 and CDR2 from the germline V gene are SGHNT and YYREEE (reference sequence).

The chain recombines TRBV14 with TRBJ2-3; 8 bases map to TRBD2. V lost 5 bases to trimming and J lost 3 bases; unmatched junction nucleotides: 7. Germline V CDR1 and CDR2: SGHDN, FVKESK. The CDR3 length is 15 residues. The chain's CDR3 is CASSAILAATDTQYF. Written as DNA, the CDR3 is TGTGCCAGCAGCGCGATACTAGCGGCGACAGATACGCAGTATTTT.

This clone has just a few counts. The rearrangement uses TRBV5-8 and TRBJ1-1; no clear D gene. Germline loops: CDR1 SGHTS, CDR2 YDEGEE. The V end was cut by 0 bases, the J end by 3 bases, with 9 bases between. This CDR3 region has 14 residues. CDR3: CASSLGAGYTEAFF. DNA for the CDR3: TGTGCCAGCAGCTTGGGGGCGGGATACACTGAAGCTTTCTTT.

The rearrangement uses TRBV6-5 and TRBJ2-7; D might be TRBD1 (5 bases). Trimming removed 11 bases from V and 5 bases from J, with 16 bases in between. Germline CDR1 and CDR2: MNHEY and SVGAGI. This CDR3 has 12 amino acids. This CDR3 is CASQGSRDEQYF. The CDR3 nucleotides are TGTGCCTCCCAGGGTAGTAGAGACGAGCAGTACTTC.